The next 19 T cell receptor beta chains were all read from a single sample in a study of neurological immune-mediated disorders. Using its own MiXCR run on the 5' RACE reads, TCRdb lists one record per CDR3 protein. The sample has 90,000 to 150,000 distinct CDR3 sequences; roughly 3.2% are singletons. The sample was PBMCs. The receptors here all came from a woman younger than 45 with multiple sclerosis.

Many counts were recorded for this clonotype. This chain connects TRBV20-1 to TRBJ2-1; D might be TRBD1 or TRBD2, each matching 5 bases. Trimming removed 0 bases at V and 4 bases at J, with 10 bases between. The length of the CDR3 is 14 residues. From germline, CDR1 is DFQATT and CDR2 SNEGSKA (reference sequence). The CDR3 reads CSAREGDPYNEQFF. The CDR3 DNA sequence: TGCAGTGCTAGAGAGGGGGACCCTTACAATGAGCAGTTCTTC.

The table lists this clonotype with a few counts. A much larger clone lies one base from this, so it may be a read error. The J gene is TRBJ2-2, the V gene TRBV12-3 or TRBV12-4, with no clear D. Trimming cost V 3 bases and J 5 bases, with 16 bases left between them. The CDR3 totals 16 residues. CDR3 nucleotides: TGTGCCAGCAGTTTCGCCGTGGGAAAGGCAACCGGGGAGCTGTTTTTT. Translated, it gives CASSFAVGKATGELFF.

This clonotype was counted ten times or more. The chain joins TRBV20-1 to TRBJ2-7; TRBD2 matches at 7 bases. The J segment lost 6 bases and the V segment lost 3 bases, leaving 11 bases of the junction unmatched. The CDR3 is made up of 14 amino acids. The germline CDR1 and CDR2 sequences are DFQATT and SNEGSKA (reference sequence). The CDR3 spells CSASIWTRRSEQYF. The CDR3 DNA follows: TGCAGTGCTAGCATCTGGACTAGACGGTCCGAGCAGTACTTC.

This clonotype showed up many times. The chain couples TRBV20-1 to TRBJ1-1; TRBD1 might be the D (5 bases). The V gene's germline CDR1 is DFQATT and CDR2 SNEGSKA (reference sequence). V was pared by 1 base and J by 1 base, with 22 bases between. The CDR3 totals 18 residues. CDR3 nucleotide sequence: TGCAGTGCTAGAGGCCGCGGGCGGAGGGGTAATGAGAACACTGAAGCTTTCTTT. The encoded protein is CSARGRGRRGNENTEAFF.

This clonotype was recorded at least ten times. The chain carries TRBV7-2 and TRBJ2-6; no reliable D call. Germline lookup yields CDR1 SGHTA and CDR2 FQGNSA. V was cut by 5 bases and J by 0 bases, with 8 bases left in between. The CDR3 extends over 15 amino acids. This chain's CDR3 is CASSPRLSGANVLTF. The CDR3 nucleotides read TGTGCCAGCAGCCCCAGGCTCTCTGGGGCCAACGTCCTGACTTTC.

This clonotype was counted many times. CDR3 sequence reads: CASNPPWGRDEQYF. The CDR3 DNA sequence: TGTGCCAGCAACCCTCCTTGGGGGAGAGACGAGCAGTACTTC. The V gene is TRBV11-2, the J gene TRBJ2-7; D assignment may be TRBD1 or TRBD2 (5 bases each). The CDR3 contains 14 residues. Germline CDR1 SGHAT, CDR2 FQNNGV. With 7 bases removed from V and 5 bases from J, the gap between germline ends came to 18 bases. The full variable domain, completed using reference TRBV11-2 and TRBJ2-7, is EAGVAQSPRYKIIEKRQSVAFWCNPISGHATLYWYQQILGQGPKLLIQFQNNGVVDDSQLPKDRFSAERLKGVDSTLKIQPAKLEDSAVYLCASNPPWGRDEQYFGPGTRLTVT.

In its sample, this clonotype was seen many times. The chain is built from TRBV18 and TRBJ1-2, with 9 bases matching TRBD1. V dropped 5 bases and J dropped 4; count of bases not matched to a gene: 2. CDR1 is KGHSH and CDR2 is LQKENI in the germline V gene. The length of the CDR3 is 13 residues. The CDR3 loop reads CASSTGQGYGYTF. The CDR3 region has the DNA TGTGCCAGCTCAACGGGACAGGGCTATGGCTACACCTTC. The full variable domain, its missing parts supplied by reference TRBV18 and TRBJ1-2, is NAGVMQNPRHLVRRRGQEARLRCSPMKGHSHVYWYRQLPEEGLKFMVYLQKENIIDESGMPKERFSAEFPKEGPSILRIQQVVRGDSAAYFCASSTGQGYGYTFGSGTRLTVV.

The table lists this clonotype with many counts. V gene TRBV20-1 combines with J gene TRBJ2-1; 7 positions match TRBD1. This CDR3 spans 12 amino acids. The V gene's germline CDR1 is DFQATT and CDR2 SNEGSKA (reference sequence). The V gene end was trimmed by 5 bases and the J gene end by 6 bases; junction bases not matched to a gene: 4. The CDR3 protein is CSAQGQSNEQFF. Here the CDR3 DNA reads TGCAGTGCTCAGGGACAGTCCAATGAGCAGTTCTTC.

Ten or more counts support this clonotype. The V and J genes are TRBV14 and TRBJ2-2; no clear D. Trimming took off 5 bases at V and 2 bases at J, with 9 bases between the two ends. The germline V gene has CDR1 SGHDN and CDR2 FVKESK. The CDR3 totals 14 residues. The CDR3 sequence is CASSFKINTGELFF. CDR3 DNA sequence: TGTGCCAGCAGCTTCAAAATTAACACCGGGGAGCTGTTTTTT.

This clonotype appeared many times. The rearrangement uses TRBV11-2 and TRBJ1-1; D not resolved. From germline, CDR1 is SGHAT and CDR2 FQNNGV. Trimming left V 3 bases short and J 4 bases short, with 6 bases between. This CDR3 is 12 amino acids long. The CDR3 sequence is CASSLTGTEAFF. Written as DNA, the CDR3 is TGTGCCAGCAGCTTGACGGGCACTGAAGCTTTCTTT.

This clonotype has at least ten counts. With a much larger clone just one base away, this may be a read error. The CDR3 spells CDSSSRDTQYF. Written as DNA, the CDR3 is TGTGACAGCAGCTCAAGGGATACGCAGTATTTT. This rearrangement joins TRBV7-9 to TRBJ2-3; D ambiguous. Germline V gives CDR1 SEHNR, CDR2 FQNEAQ (reference sequence). There are 11 residues in the CDR3. Variable domain in full (rest from reference TRBV7-9 and TRBJ2-3): DTGVSQNPRHKITKRGQNVTFRCDPISEHNRLYWYRQTLGQGPEFLTYFQNEAQLEKSRLLSDRFSAERPKGSFSTLEIQRTEQGDSAMYLCDSSSRDTQYFGPGTRLTVL.

This clonotype has ten or more counts. This chain connects TRBV10-3 to TRBJ2-7; TRBD2 might be the D (5 bases). Germline values: CDR1 ENHRY, CDR2 SYGVKD. The germline V and J ends were trimmed by 5 bases and 6 bases, with 11 bases remaining between them. CDR3 length equals 12 residues. The DNA of the CDR3 is TGTGCCATCAGTAATAAGAGGGCCGAGCAGTACTTC. It encodes CAISNKRAEQYF.

This clonotype was seen many times. The J gene is TRBJ1-6, the V gene TRBV9, with D tentatively TRBD1 (6 bases). The germline gives CDR1 SGDLS, CDR2 YYNGEE. The V end was cut by 0 bases, the J end by 9 bases, with 10 bases between. The CDR3 has 14 residues. The CDR3 nucleotides read TGTGCCAGCAGCGTAGCTCAACAGGGTTCACCCCTCCACTTT. Translating it yields CASSVAQQGSPLHF.

This clonotype came up many times. V and J are TRBV7-9 and TRBJ2-1, with a weak D call TRBD1 (5 bases). Per the germline V gene, CDR1 is SEHNR and CDR2 is FQNEAQ (reference sequence). CDR3 size: 13 residues. V dropped 11 bases and J dropped 9 bases, with 20 bases sitting between them. The CDR3 DNA reads TGTGCCCTAGAGGCAGGGTCGTGGAGTGAGCAGTTCTTC. Protein product: CALEAGSWSEQFF.

This clonotype was seen repeatedly, ten times or more. J is TRBJ2-5 and V is TRBV2, with a tentative D call TRBD1 (6 bases). The V gene's germline CDR1 is SNHLY and CDR2 FYNNEI. Trimming left V 10 bases short and J 3 bases short, with 21 bases between. CDR3 length equals 15 residues. Written as DNA, the CDR3 is TGTGCCACCCCGATCCCCAGGGGCGGCAAAGAGACCCAGTACTTC. Its translation is CATPIPRGGKETQYF.

This clonotype was seen ten or more times. This rearrangement joins TRBV7-2 to TRBJ1-2; no clear D. The CDR3 runs to 12 residues. CDR1 and CDR2 (germline): SGHTA, FQGNSA. The germline V and J ends were trimmed by 2 bases and 2 bases, with 3 bases remaining between them. In DNA, the CDR3 is TGTGCCAGCAGCTTAATAAACTATGGCTACACCTTC. Its protein is CASSLINYGYTF. Full variable domain (outside the CDR3, taken from reference TRBV7-2 and TRBJ1-2): GAGVSQSPSNKVTEKGKDVELRCDPISGHTALYWYRQSLGQGLEFLIYFQGNSAPDKSGLPSDRFSAERTGGSVSTLTIQRTQQEDSAVYLCASSLINYGYTFGSGTRLTVV.

Only a few counts were recorded for this clonotype. The chain combines TRBV28 with TRBJ2-7, with 7 positions matching TRBD2. Germline V gene sequence: CDR1 MDHEN, CDR2 SYDVKM. The CDR3 has 14 amino acids. Trimming at V came to 3 bases and at J to 0 bases, leaving 2 bases not matched to a gene. The CDR3 DNA is TGTGCCAGCAGTTTCGCGGGGGACTCCTACGAGCAGTACTTC. Amino acids: CASSFAGDSYEQYF.

This clonotype has at least ten counts. The V gene is TRBV20-1, the J gene TRBJ1-1; TRBD1 matches 7 bases. This CDR3 is built from 15 residues. Trimming removed 5 bases from V and 5 bases from J; junction bases left unmatched: 14. The germline gives CDR1 DFQATT, CDR2 SNEGSKA (reference sequence). The CDR3 DNA is TGCAGTGCTGGGACCGGACAGGTCGGTGGGACTGAAGCTTTCTTT. Encoded protein: CSAGTGQVGGTEAFF.

This clonotype showed up many times. The CDR3 reads CASSYGSGGTGELFF. The CDR3 DNA sequence: TGTGCCAGCAGTTACGGGTCGGGGGGTACCGGGGAGCTGTTTTTT. This sequence joins TRBV6-5 and TRBJ2-2, with 7 bases matching TRBD2. J lost 5 bases, V lost 2 bases, and 5 bases had no gene match. This CDR3 has 15 amino acids. CDR1 is MNHEY, CDR2 SVGAGI, per germline.